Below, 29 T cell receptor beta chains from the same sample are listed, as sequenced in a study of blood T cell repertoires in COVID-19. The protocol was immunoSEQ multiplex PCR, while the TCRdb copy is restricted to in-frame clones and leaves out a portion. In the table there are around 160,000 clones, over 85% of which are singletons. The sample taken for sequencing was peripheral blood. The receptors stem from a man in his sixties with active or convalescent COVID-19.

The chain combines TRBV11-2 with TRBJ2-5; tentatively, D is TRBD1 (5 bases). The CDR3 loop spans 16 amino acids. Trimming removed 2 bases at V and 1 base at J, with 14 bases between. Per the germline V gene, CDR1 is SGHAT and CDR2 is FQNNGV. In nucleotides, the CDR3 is TGTGCCAGCAGCTTACCCACCGCAGGGTCCCAAGAGACCCAGTACTTC. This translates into CASSLPTAGSQETQYF.

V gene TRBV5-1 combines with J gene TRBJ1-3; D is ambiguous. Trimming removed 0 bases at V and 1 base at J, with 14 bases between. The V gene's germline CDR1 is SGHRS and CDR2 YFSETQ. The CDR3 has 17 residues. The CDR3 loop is CASSLGATLTSGNTIYF. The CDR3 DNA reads TGCGCCAGCAGCTTGGGGGCCACTCTCACTTCTGGAAACACCATATATTTT.

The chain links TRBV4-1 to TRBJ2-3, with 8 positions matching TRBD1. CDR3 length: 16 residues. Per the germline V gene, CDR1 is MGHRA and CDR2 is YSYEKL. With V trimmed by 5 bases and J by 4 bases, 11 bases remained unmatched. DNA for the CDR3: TGCGCCAGCAGCAGAGAAGGAGGACAGGGCCCAGATACGCAGTATTTT. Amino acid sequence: CASSREGGQGPDTQYF.

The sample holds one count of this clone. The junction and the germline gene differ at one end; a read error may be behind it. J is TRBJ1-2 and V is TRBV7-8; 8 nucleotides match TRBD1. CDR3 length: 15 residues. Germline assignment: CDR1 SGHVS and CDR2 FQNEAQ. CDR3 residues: CASSLAQQGEYGYTF. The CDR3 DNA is TGTGCCAGCAGCCTAGCTCAACAGGGGGAGTATGGCTACACCTTC.

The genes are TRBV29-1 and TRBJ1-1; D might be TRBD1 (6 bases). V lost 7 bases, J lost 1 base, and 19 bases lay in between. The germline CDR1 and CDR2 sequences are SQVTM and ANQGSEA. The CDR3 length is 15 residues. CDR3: CSAKGPGQKNTEAFF. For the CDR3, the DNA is TGCAGCGCTAAAGGGCCCGGACAGAAGAACACTGAAGCTTTCTTT.

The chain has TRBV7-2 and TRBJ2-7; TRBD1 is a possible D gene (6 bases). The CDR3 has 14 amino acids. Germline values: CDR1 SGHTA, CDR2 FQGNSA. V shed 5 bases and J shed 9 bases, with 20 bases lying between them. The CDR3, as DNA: TGTGCCAGCAGCCACCGGGCAGGGGATAATGGGCAGTACTTC. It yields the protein CASSHRAGDNGQYF. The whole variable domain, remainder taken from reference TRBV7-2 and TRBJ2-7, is GAGVSQSPSNKVTEKGKDVELRCDPISGHTALYWYRQSLGQGLEFLIYFQGNSAPDKSGLPSDRFSAERTGGSVSTLTIQRTQQEDSAVYLCASSHRAGDNGQYFGPGTRLTVT.

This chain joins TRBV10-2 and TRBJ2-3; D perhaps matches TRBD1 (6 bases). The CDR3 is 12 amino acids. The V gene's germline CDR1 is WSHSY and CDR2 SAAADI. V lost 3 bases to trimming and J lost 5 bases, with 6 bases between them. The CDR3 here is CASSEQGDTQYF. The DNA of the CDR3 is TGCGCCAGCAGTGAACAGGGAGATACGCAGTATTTT.

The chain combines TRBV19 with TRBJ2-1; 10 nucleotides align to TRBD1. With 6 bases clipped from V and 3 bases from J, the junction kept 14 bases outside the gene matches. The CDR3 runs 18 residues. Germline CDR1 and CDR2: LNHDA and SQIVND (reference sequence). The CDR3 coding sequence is TGTGCCAGTAGCAAACCGGGACAGGGGCTGAAAAACTACAATGAGCAGTTCTTC. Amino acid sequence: CASSKPGQGLKNYNEQFF.

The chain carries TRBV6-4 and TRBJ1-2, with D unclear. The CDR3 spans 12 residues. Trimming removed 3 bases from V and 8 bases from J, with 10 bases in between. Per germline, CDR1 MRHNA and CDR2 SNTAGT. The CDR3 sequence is CASSDVGRGYTF. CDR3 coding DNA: TGTGCCAGCAGTGATGTAGGGAGAGGCTACACCTTC.

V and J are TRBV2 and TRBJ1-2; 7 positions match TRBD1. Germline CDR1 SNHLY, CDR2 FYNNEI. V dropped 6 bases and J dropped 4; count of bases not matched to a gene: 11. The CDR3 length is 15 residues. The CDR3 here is CASRLDRDSFYGYTF. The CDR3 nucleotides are TGTGCCAGCAGGTTAGACCGGGACAGTTTCTATGGCTACACCTTC.

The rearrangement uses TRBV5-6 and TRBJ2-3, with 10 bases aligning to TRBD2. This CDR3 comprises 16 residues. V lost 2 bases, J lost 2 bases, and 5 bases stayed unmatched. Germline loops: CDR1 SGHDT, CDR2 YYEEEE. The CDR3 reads CASSLRTSGVTDTQYF. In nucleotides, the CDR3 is TGTGCCAGCAGCTTACGTACTAGCGGGGTCACAGATACGCAGTATTTT. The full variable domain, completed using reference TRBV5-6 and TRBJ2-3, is DAGVTQSPTHLIKTRGQQVTLRCSPKSGHDTVSWYQQALGQGPQFIFQYYEEEERQRGNFPDRFSGHQFPNYSSELNVNALLLGDSALYLCASSLRTSGVTDTQYFGPGTRLTVL.

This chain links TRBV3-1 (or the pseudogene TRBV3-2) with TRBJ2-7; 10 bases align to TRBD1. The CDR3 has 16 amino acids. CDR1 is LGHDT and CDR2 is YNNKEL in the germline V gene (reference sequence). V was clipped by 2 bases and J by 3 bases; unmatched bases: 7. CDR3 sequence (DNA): TGTGCCAGCAGCCAATTACGGGACAGGGGCGTCTACGAGCAGTACTTC. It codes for CASSQLRDRGVYEQYF.

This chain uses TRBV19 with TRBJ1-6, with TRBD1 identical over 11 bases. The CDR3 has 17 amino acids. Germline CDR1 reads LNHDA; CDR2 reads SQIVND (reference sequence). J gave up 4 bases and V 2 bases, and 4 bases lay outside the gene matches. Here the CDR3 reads CASSIIGDRGYNSPLHF. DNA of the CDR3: TGTGCCAGTAGTATAATCGGGGACAGGGGGTATAATTCACCCCTCCACTTT. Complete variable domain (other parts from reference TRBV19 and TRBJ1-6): DGGITQSPKYLFRKEGQNVTLSCEQNLNHDAMYWYRQDPGQGLRLIYYSQIVNDFQKGDIAEGYSVSREKKESFPLTVTSAQKNPTAFYLCASSIIGDRGYNSPLHFGNGTRLTVT.

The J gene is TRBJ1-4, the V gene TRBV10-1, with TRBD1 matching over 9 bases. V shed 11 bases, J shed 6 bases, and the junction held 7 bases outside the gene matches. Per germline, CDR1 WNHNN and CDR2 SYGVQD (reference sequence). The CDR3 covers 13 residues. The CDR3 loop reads CASRRQGDEKLFF. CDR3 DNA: TGCGCCTCCCGAAGACAGGGGGATGAAAAACTGTTTTTT.

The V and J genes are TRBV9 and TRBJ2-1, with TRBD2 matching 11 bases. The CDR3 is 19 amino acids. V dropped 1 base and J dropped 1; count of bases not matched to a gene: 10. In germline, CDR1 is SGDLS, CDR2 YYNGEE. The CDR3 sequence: CASSVNLPPSGRSYNEQFF. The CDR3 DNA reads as TGTGCCAGCAGCGTAAACCTCCCACCTAGCGGGAGGTCCTACAATGAGCAGTTCTTC.

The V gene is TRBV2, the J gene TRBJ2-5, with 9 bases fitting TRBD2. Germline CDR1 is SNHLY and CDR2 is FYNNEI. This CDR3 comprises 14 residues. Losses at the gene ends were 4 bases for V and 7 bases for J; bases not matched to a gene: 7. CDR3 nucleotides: TGTGCCAGCAGTGGGCGGGGGGGCCTCGGGACCCAGTACTTC. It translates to CASSGRGGLGTQYF.

CDR3 sequence reads: CASSEPGGPIYNEQFF. The CDR3, as DNA: TGTGCCAGCAGTGAACCGGGAGGGCCGATCTACAATGAGCAGTTCTTC. The V call is TRBV6-1, the J call TRBJ2-1, with TRBD2 matching over 8 bases. Germline CDR1 reads MNHNS; CDR2 reads SASEGT. This CDR3 contains 16 residues. J gave up 3 bases and V 2 bases, and 6 bases lay outside the gene matches.

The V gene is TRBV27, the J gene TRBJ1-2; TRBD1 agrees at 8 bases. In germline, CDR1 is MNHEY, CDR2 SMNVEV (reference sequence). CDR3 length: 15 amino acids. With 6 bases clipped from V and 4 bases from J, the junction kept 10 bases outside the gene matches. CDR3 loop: CASSFRDRKIYGYTF. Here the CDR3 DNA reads TGTGCCAGCAGCTTTCGGGACAGGAAAATCTATGGCTACACCTTC.

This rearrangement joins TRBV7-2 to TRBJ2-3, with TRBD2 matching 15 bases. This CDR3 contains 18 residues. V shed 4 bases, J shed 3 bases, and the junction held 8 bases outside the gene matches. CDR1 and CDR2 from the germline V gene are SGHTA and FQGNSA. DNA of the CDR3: TGTGCCAGCAGCTCCCCCTGGGGGACTAGCGGGGGGACAGATACGCAGTATTTT. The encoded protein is CASSSPWGTSGGTDTQYF. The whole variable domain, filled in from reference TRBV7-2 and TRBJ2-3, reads GAGVSQSPSNKVTEKGKDVELRCDPISGHTALYWYRQSLGQGLEFLIYFQGNSAPDKSGLPSDRFSAERTGGSVSTLTIQRTQQEDSAVYLCASSSPWGTSGGTDTQYFGPGTRLTVL.

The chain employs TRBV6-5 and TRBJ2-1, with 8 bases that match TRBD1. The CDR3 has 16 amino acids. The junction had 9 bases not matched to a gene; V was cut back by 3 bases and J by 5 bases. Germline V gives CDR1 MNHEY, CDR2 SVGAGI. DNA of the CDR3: TGTGCCAGCAGTTATAGATCGACAGGGGACCACAATGAGCAGTTCTTC. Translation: CASSYRSTGDHNEQFF.

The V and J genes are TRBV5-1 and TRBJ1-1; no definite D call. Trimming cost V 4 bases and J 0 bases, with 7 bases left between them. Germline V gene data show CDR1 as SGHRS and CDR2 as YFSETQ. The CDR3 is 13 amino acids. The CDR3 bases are TGCGCCAGCAGCGTACGAGTGAACACTGAAGCTTTCTTT. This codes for CASSVRVNTEAFF.

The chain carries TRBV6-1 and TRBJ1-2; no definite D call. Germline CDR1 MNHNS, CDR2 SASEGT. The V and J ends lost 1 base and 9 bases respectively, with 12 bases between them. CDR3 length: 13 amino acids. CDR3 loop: CASSEVTLQRYTF. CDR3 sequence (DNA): TGTGCCAGCAGTGAAGTTACTTTACAGCGCTACACCTTC.

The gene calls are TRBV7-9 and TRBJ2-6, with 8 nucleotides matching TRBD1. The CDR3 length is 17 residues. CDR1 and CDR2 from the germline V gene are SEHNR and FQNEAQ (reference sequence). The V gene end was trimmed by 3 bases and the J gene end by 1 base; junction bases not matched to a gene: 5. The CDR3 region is CASSFGQGGSGANVLTF. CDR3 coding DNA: TGTGCCAGCAGCTTTGGACAGGGAGGTTCTGGGGCCAACGTCCTGACTTTC.

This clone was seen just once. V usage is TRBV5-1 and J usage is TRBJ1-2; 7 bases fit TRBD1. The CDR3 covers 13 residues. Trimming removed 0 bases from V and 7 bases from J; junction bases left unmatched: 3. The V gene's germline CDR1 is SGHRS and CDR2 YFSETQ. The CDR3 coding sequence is TGCGCCAGCAGCTTGGGGCAGGGGGGTGGCTACACCTTC. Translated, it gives CASSLGQGGGYTF.

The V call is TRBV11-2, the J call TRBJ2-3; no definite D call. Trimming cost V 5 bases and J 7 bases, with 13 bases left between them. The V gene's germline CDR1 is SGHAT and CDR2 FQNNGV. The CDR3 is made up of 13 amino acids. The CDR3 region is CASSPSSLHTQYF. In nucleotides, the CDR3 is TGTGCCAGCAGCCCCTCAAGCCTCCATACGCAGTATTTT.

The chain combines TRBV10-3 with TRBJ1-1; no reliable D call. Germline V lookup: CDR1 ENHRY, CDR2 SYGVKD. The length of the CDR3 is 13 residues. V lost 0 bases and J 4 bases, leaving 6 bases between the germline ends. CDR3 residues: CAISESGSTEAFF. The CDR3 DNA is TGTGCCATCAGTGAGTCTGGGAGCACTGAAGCTTTCTTT.

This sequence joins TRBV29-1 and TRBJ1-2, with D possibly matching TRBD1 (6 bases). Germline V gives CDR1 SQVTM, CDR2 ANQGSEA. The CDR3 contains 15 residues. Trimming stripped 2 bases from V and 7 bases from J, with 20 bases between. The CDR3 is CSVEREGQLIFGYTF. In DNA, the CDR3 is TGCAGCGTTGAAAGGGAAGGACAGCTGATCTTTGGCTACACCTTC.

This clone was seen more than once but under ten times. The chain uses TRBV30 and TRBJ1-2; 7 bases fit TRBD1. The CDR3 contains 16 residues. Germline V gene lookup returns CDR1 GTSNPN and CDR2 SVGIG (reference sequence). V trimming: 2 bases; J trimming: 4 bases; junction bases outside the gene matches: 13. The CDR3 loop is CAWSSKRDSLPYGYTF. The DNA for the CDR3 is TGTGCCTGGAGTTCGAAACGGGACAGCCTACCCTATGGCTACACCTTC.

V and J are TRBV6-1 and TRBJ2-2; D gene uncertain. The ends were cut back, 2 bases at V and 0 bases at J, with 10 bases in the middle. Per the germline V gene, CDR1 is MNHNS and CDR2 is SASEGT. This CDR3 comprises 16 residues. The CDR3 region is CASSEWVRTNTGELFF. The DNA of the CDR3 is TGTGCCAGCAGTGAATGGGTCAGGACGAACACCGGGGAGCTGTTTTTT.